This T cell receptor beta chain stems from a study of post-analysis software for immune sequencing data. Background on the study: The courses of disease that were included comprised relapsing-remitting, secondary progressive and progressive-relapsing multiple sclerosis. Study-level results: Among a few TRBV segments more frequent in patients than controls were TRBV5-6, TRBV5-1 and TRBV20-1. Strong co-clustering by F measure was evident for samples that had been prepared in the same batch.

Unique molecular identifiers featured in each of the TCR beta cDNA libraries. The T cell input of about 0.9 to 10 million gave about half a million cDNA molecules. TCRdb processed the PCR reads anew with MiXCR; each CDR3 protein has one entry. Here the sample spans 160,000 or so distinct CDR3 sequences, 36% being singletons. To note about this clonotype: Its antigen remains unknown.

The CDR3 has 16 residues. Germline values: CDR1 LNHDA, CDR2 SQIVND (reference sequence). Trimming removed 6 bases at V and 1 base at J, with 16 bases between. This material consisted of blood, taken after autologous hematopoietic stem cell transplantation. V and J are TRBV19 and TRBJ2-1, with no clear D. This receptor was identified in a girl aged 5-17 years with multiple sclerosis. CDR3 DNA sequence: TGTGCCAGTAGCCAGATCATTGGTGGGTCCTACAATGAGCAGTTCTTC. Its translation is CASSQIIGGSYNEQFF.